Listed here are 14 T cell receptor beta chains from one sample, sequenced in a study of shared clonotypes between healthy human individuals. Naive CD8 populations comprised CD45RO-negative cells positively selected for CCR7, excluding terminally differentiated effector memory CD45RA+ cells. Assay: immunoSEQ multiplex PCR; the TCRdb copy retains only in-frame clones and omits some. This sample has hundreds of thousands of clones, with approximately 96% found just once. Sequenced: naive CD8+ T cells sorted from blood. The receptors were gathered from a woman in her thirties in good health.

J is TRBJ2-7 and V is TRBV6-5; no definite D call. The CDR3 is 13 amino acids. Trimming pared 5 bases from V and 2 bases from J, leaving 10 bases between. CDR1 and CDR2 (germline): MNHEY, SVGAGI. The CDR3 nucleotides are TGTGCCAGCAGTCACGGTAGGGCCTACGAGCAGTACTTC. It codes for CASSHGRAYEQYF.

The chain combines TRBV4-1 with TRBJ2-1; 7 bases match TRBD1. This CDR3 comprises 16 residues. Germline CDR1 is MGHRA and CDR2 is YSYEKL. V lost 1 base and J lost 1; bases outside the gene matches: 4. CDR3 amino acids: CASSQVTGVSYNEQFF. CDR3 DNA sequence: TGCGCCAGCAGCCAAGTCACAGGGGTTTCCTACAATGAGCAGTTCTTC.

The rearrangement links TRBV10-1 to TRBJ2-1; D unresolved. Trimming cost V 5 bases and J 7 bases, with 18 bases left between them. CDR1 is WNHNN, CDR2 SYGVQD, per germline (reference sequence). The CDR3 loop spans 15 amino acids. The CDR3: CASSPVRPALNEQFF. DNA of the CDR3: TGCGCCAGCAGTCCGGTCCGCCCGGCTCTGAATGAGCAGTTCTTC.

CDR3 amino acids: CASSTQGSGNTIYF. CDR3 DNA sequence: TGTGCCAGCAGCACACAGGGTTCTGGAAACACCATATATTTT. The rearrangement joins TRBV28 to TRBJ1-3; perhaps TRBD1 as D (6 bases). Looked up from germline, CDR1 is MDHEN and CDR2 is SYDVKM. Trimming removed 6 bases at V and 1 base at J, with 10 bases between. The CDR3 extends over 14 amino acids.

V gene TRBV6-1 combines with J gene TRBJ2-7; a possible D gene is TRBD1 (5 bases). V lost 1 base, J lost 2 bases, and 9 bases lay in between. Germline CDR1 reads MNHNS; CDR2 reads SASEGT. The CDR3 spans 14 residues. As DNA, the CDR3 is TGTGCCAGCAGTGAAGTAGGGGCTCCCTACGAGCAGTACTTC. Protein product: CASSEVGAPYEQYF.

Only one count was recorded for this clone. Other DNA sequences in the sample encode the same CDR3. The chain combines TRBV28 with TRBJ2-7; no reliable D call. The CDR3 length is 13 residues. Trimming took off 5 bases at V and 1 base at J, with 9 bases between the two ends. CDR1 is MDHEN, CDR2 SYDVKM, per germline. In nucleotides, the CDR3 is TGTGCCAGCAGTCCCCCCGGGTCCTACGAGCAGTACTTC. Protein sequence: CASSPPGSYEQYF.

The rearrangement uses TRBV7-9 and TRBJ2-2; 13 bases are a match to TRBD2. This CDR3 is built from 18 residues. Germline CDR1 is SEHNR and CDR2 is FQNEAQ (reference sequence). V lost 7 bases and J lost 1; bases outside the gene matches: 9. CDR3 coding DNA: TGTGCCAGCATCCATCCAGGGACTAGCGGGAAGAACACCGGGGAGCTGTTTTTT. This translates into CASIHPGTSGKNTGELFF.

V usage is TRBV10-1 and J usage is TRBJ2-1; TRBD2 matches 9 bases. With 4 bases clipped from V and 8 bases from J, the junction kept 3 bases outside the gene matches. CDR1 and CDR2 (germline): WNHNN, SYGVQD (reference sequence). CDR3 length equals 13 residues. The CDR3 DNA sequence: TGCGCCAGCAGTGTAGGGACTAGCTATGAGCAGTTCTTC. Protein: CASSVGTSYEQFF.

This chain connects TRBV5-8 to TRBJ1-2; 9 bases are shared with TRBD1. The CDR3 extends over 15 amino acids. V trimming: 4 bases; J trimming: 4 bases; junction bases outside the gene matches: 8. Germline-derived CDR1 and CDR2 are SGHTS and YDEGEE. DNA for the CDR3: TGTGCCAGCAGCGCGCCGGGACAGGGCACCTATGGCTACACCTTC. Translated: CASSAPGQGTYGYTF. Supplemented by reference TRBV5-8 and TRBJ1-2, the full variable domain reads EAGVTQSPTHLIKTRGQQATLRCSPISGHTSVYWYQQALGLGLQFLLWYDEGEERNRGNFPPRFSGRQFPNYSSELNVNALELEDSALYLCASSAPGQGTYGYTFGSGTRLTVV.

The chain employs TRBV28 and TRBJ2-1; D may be TRBD2 (6 bases). The CDR3 covers 14 residues. V was trimmed by 3 bases and J by 7 bases, leaving 13 bases between them. CDR1 is MDHEN and CDR2 is SYDVKM in the germline V gene. CDR3 in amino acids: CASSLSSEYNEQFF. The DNA for the CDR3 is TGTGCCAGCAGTTTGTCTAGCGAGTATAATGAGCAGTTCTTC.

The V gene is TRBV11-2, the J gene TRBJ2-3; D is possibly TRBD2 (6 bases). Deletions cut 3 bases from V and 2 bases from J, with 9 bases between. Per the germline V gene, CDR1 is SGHAT and CDR2 is FQNNGV. This CDR3 is built from 14 residues. The CDR3 DNA is TGTGCCAGCAGCTTCTCTAGCGACACAGATACGCAGTATTTT. This codes for CASSFSSDTDTQYF.

The chain links TRBV28 to TRBJ1-5; D is possibly TRBD1 (6 bases). The CDR3 is 14 amino acids. Trimming left V 2 bases short and J 5 bases short, with 10 bases between. Germline V gives CDR1 MDHEN, CDR2 SYDVKM. CDR3 in amino acids: CASSLEQGDQPQHF. The CDR3 nucleotides are TGTGCCAGCAGTTTAGAACAGGGAGATCAGCCCCAGCATTTT.

CDR3 nucleotide sequence: TGCGCCAGCGCAGTGAGGGGAGCAACTAATGAAAAACTGTTTTTT. Translating it yields CASAVRGATNEKLFF. The chain recombines TRBV4-1 with TRBJ1-4, with D perhaps matching TRBD1 (5 bases). V lost 8 bases, J lost 0 bases, and 13 bases lay in between. The CDR3 contains 15 residues. Germline V CDR1 and CDR2: MGHRA, YSYEKL.

The V and J genes are TRBV28 and TRBJ1-4; no clear D gene. The CDR3 covers 16 residues. Between the trimmed V and J ends, which lost 2 bases and 0 bases, there was a span of 10 bases. Germline V CDR1 and CDR2: MDHEN, SYDVKM. The chain's CDR3 is CASSLQYISTNEKLFF. CDR3 in DNA: TGTGCCAGCAGTTTACAGTATATCTCAACTAATGAAAAACTGTTTTTT.